Below, one T cell receptor beta chain is given with its context. Antigen specificity is unknown. The sample originates from a study of T cell responses to AZD1222 COVID-19 vaccine. Clones were sequenced by immunoSEQ multiplex PCR, and TCRdb holds only the in-frame ones, with some missing. Among about 220,000 clones listed, roughly 91% were seen once. Findings and limits, study-wide: White British ancestry dominated among donors, who included more females, and clonal diversity was possibly underestimated. As reported, nearly half of all spike-specific TCRs target variant regions that are unmutated.

This receptor was obtained from an adult in good health. The sequencing used peripheral blood, collected on day 0 of MenACWY control vaccination.

The CDR3 DNA reads as TGTGCCTGGAGGGACATCTATGGCTACACCTTC. It codes for CAWRDIYGYTF. The chain employs TRBV30 and TRBJ1-2; perhaps TRBD1 as D (5 bases). CDR1 and CDR2 (germline): GTSNPN, SVGIG (reference sequence). The V and J ends lost 3 bases and 4 bases respectively, with 6 bases between them. CDR3 length equals 11 residues.